This T cell receptor beta chain was recovered during a study of lymphopenia after photon versus proton radiotherapy. General study findings and limits: Post-nadir TCR diversity decline inversely tracked overall survival among those who died. Survival link was tested only in deceased patients; proton benefit remains a possibility.

A word on this clone: Its specificity is not known.

The protocol was immunoSEQ multiplex PCR, while the TCRdb copy is restricted to in-frame clones and leaves out a portion. The sample has roughly 64,000 clones, approximately 86% seen once. Germline V gene lookup returns CDR1 SGHTA and CDR2 FQGNSA. Trimming stripped 3 bases from V and 4 bases from J, with 4 bases between. CDR3 length: 11 amino acids. Specimen: peripheral blood, collected from a patient treated with proton-based radiotherapy. The TCR was taken from a man older than 75 with esophageal cancer. The V gene is TRBV7-2, the J gene TRBJ2-7; the D is unclear. CDR3 DNA sequence: TGTGCCAGCAGCTTTGAGTACGAGCAGTACTTC. Its protein product is CASSFEYEQYF.